These T cell receptor beta chains were read from a single sample in a study of blood T cell repertoires in COVID-19. Produced via immunoSEQ multiplex PCR; TCRdb's table is partial and in-frame only. The sample records 45,000 or so clones, more than 70% being singletons. The sequencing sample was made of peripheral blood. Receptors originate from a human donor in a cohort sampled during active COVID-19. CDR3s include the opening cysteine and the closing phenylalanine or tryptophan. D genes are given only for firm matches. Some rows mark clone size as missing; the rest say once, few, many or name a class of expanded clone.

clone size	V gene	J gene	D gene	CDR3 DNA	CDR3 protein
.	TRBV6-2/TRBV6-3	TRBJ1-5	TRBD1	TGTGCCAGCAGTCCCAGGGGGCAACAGCCCCAGCATTTT	CASSPRGQQPQHF
.	TRBV18	TRBJ1-1	.	TGTGCCAGCTCCCGCACCCCGGACTTTCTGAACACTGAAGCTTTCTTT	CASSRTPDFLNTEAFF
.	TRBV6-2/TRBV6-3	TRBJ1-3	TRBD1	TGTGCCAGCAGTTCGGACAGGCTCTTCTCTGGAAACACCATATATTTT	CASSSDRLFSGNTIYF
.	TRBV7-9	TRBJ1-2	TRBD1	TGTGCCAGCAGCCGCGGCGGGACAGGGAGCCATCGAGACACCTTC	CASSRGGTGSHRDTF
few	TRBV10-3	TRBJ2-1	TRBD2	TGTGCCATCAGCATAGAAGCGGGGAATGAGCAGTTCTTC	CAISIEAGNEQFF
.	TRBV29-1	TRBJ1-5	.	TGCAGCGCCAGACAGGCGACAAATCAGCCCCAGCATTTT	CSARQATNQPQHF
.	TRBV6-2/TRBV6-3	TRBJ2-7	.	TGTGCCAGCAGTTACAATGCGTGGGAGCAGTACTTC	CASSYNAWEQYF
once	TRBV7-2	TRBJ2-7	.	TGTGCCAGCAGCTTAATTAGTGGCAGGGATTACGAGCAGTACTTC	CASSLISGRDYEQYF
.	TRBV7-9	TRBJ1-1	.	TGTGCCAGCAGCTTAGCGACAGGTTCTGAAGCTTTCTTT	CASSLATGSEAFF
.	TRBV7-9	TRBJ1-4	.	TGTGCCAGCAGCTTGCCCGGGACTAGAGTTGAAAAACTGTTTTTT	CASSLPGTRVEKLFF
.	TRBV7-3	TRBJ1-6	TRBD1	TGTGCCAGCAGCCTAACCGGGACAGATAATTCACCCCTCCACTTT	CASSLTGTDNSPLHF
.	TRBV19	TRBJ2-3	TRBD2	TGTGCCAGTAGTTCCCTGGGCGGGGGGGCAGGAGATACGCAGTATTTT	CASSSLGGGAGDTQYF
.	TRBV13	TRBJ2-1	TRBD1	TGTGCCAGCAGCAACTGGGGACAGGAGGGGTACAATGAGCAGTTCTTC	CASSNWGQEGYNEQFF
once	TRBV5-1	TRBJ1-2	.	TGCGCCAGCAGCCTAAACACGTACTCGACAGATAACTATGGCTACACCTTC	CASSLNTYSTDNYGYTF
once	TRBV6-2/TRBV6-3	TRBJ1-1	.	TGTGCCAGCAGTTACCAGCAGGGCCTCCTGAACACTGAAGCTTTCTTT	CASSYQQGLLNTEAFF
.	TRBV7-8	TRBJ2-7	.	TGTGCCAGCAGCTTAGAACGCCAGGGCCCAAGCTCCTACGAGCAGTACTTC	CASSLERQGPSSYEQYF
.	TRBV6-5	TRBJ1-1	.	TGTGCCAGCAGTTACTCTACGAACAGTGTTGGGACTGAAGCTTTCTTT	CASSYSTNSVGTEAFF
.	TRBV10-3	TRBJ2-5	TRBD2	TGTGCCATCAGTTCTAGCGGGGGGCCTCGGGAGACCCAGTACTTC	CAISSSGGPRETQYF
.	TRBV12-5	TRBJ2-7	.	TGTGCTAGTGGTTTAGAACAGGGTCCCTACGAGCAGTACTTC	CASGLEQGPYEQYF
once	TRBV6-4	TRBJ2-3	.	TGTGCCAGCAGTGAGGGCAGCACAGATACGCAGTATTTT	CASSEGSTDTQYF
.	TRBV7-6	TRBJ2-5	.	TGTGCCAGCAGCTCACGGGCAGGGGCCCAAGAGACCCAGTACTTC	CASSSRAGAQETQYF
.	TRBV11-2	TRBJ2-3	TRBD2	TGTGCCAGCAGCTTACGGGGGGGCTCGGTGGATACGCAGTATTTT	CASSLRGGSVDTQYF
.	TRBV10-2	TRBJ1-6	.	TGCGCCAGCAGTGAGTCGAGGGCAGGGGATAATTCACCCCTCCACTTT	CASSESRAGDNSPLHF
.	TRBV4-3	TRBJ2-1	TRBD2	TGCGCCAGCAGCCACCCCCCCTCTTCTAGCGGAGATTACAATGAGCAGTTCTTC	CASSHPPSSSGDYNEQFF
.	TRBV30	TRBJ1-2	.	TGTGCCTGGATGGCAGGAGGCGAGGCTGGCTACACCTTC	CAWMAGGEAGYTF
.	TRBV27	TRBJ2-3	TRBD2	TGTGCCAGCAGTTTAAGCGGGGCCGTTACAGATACGCAGTATTTT	CASSLSGAVTDTQYF
.	TRBV4-3	TRBJ2-7	TRBD1	TGCGCCAGCAGCCCGGACAGGGCCCTAAAGCAGTACTTC	CASSPDRALKQYF
.	TRBV7-2	TRBJ2-7	TRBD1	TGTGCCAGCAGCAGAACCGGGACAGCTATTTACGAGCAGTACTTC	CASSRTGTAIYEQYF
.	TRBV9	TRBJ1-1	.	TGTGCCAGCAGCGTCCTACAGGCCATGAACACTGAAGCTTTCTTT	CASSVLQAMNTEAFF
.	TRBV6-1	TRBJ2-3	TRBD2	TGTGCCAGCAGTGGGAGTAGCGGGGGCAGCACAGATACGCAGTATTTT	CASSGSSGGSTDTQYF
once	TRBV4-3	TRBJ2-3	TRBD1	TGCGCCAGCAGCCAAGATCTCGGGACAGGGAGCACAGATACGCAGTATTTT	CASSQDLGTGSTDTQYF
once	TRBV11-2	TRBJ2-7	.	TGTGCCAGCAGCTTAATGGCCTTCTCCTACGAGCAGTACTTC	CASSLMAFSYEQYF
.	TRBV15	TRBJ1-1	.	TGTGCCACCAGCAGAGGAGAGGAGAGTGAAGCTTTCTTT	CATSRGEESEAFF
.	TRBV7-9	TRBJ2-1	.	TGTGCCAGCAGCTTAGTGCGGACAGTCTACAATGAGCAGTTCTTC	CASSLVRTVYNEQFF
.	TRBV5-1	TRBJ2-2	TRBD1	TGCGCCAGCAGCTTGGGACAGGGGGCGAACACCGGGGAGCTGTTTTTT	CASSLGQGANTGELFF
.	TRBV19	TRBJ1-5	TRBD1	TGTGCCAGTAGTTGGGACAGGGGAATCAATCAGCCCCAGCATTTT	CASSWDRGINQPQHF
.	TRBV4-3	TRBJ2-2	.	TGCGCCAGCAGCCAAGAAAGCGCCGCGACCGGGGAGCTGTTTTTT	CASSQESAATGELFF
.	TRBV5-1	TRBJ1-1	TRBD1	TGCGCCAGCAGCTTGGGGTCAGGGGGGATAGATCTGAACACTGAAGCTTTCTTT	CASSLGSGGIDLNTEAFF
.	TRBV7-8	TRBJ2-5	.	TGTGCCAGCACCTCTGTGGAGACCCAGTACTTC	CASTSVETQYF
.	TRBV11-3	TRBJ2-1	TRBD2	TGTGCCAGCAGCCTTCGGGAGCGGGGTCCTTTTAATGAGCAGTTCTTC	CASSLRERGPFNEQFF
.	TRBV30	TRBJ1-6	TRBD1	TGTGCCTGGACCGGGACAGGGAGGCTTTCACCCCTCCACTTT	CAWTGTGRLSPLHF
few	TRBV30	TRBJ2-2	TRBD2	TGTGCCTGGACTAGCGGGGGGTTCGGGGAGCTGTTTTTT	CAWTSGGFGELFF
.	TRBV5-4	TRBJ2-2	TRBD1	TGTGCCAGCAGCTCCGGGACAGTGAACACCGGGGAGCTGTTTTTT	CASSSGTVNTGELFF
.	TRBV28	TRBJ2-1	.	TGTGCCAGCAGTTTAGGCTGGGGCCACAATGAGCAGTTCTTC	CASSLGWGHNEQFF
.	TRBV2	TRBJ2-7	.	TGTGCCAGCATTGTCGACAGATACCTCTCCTACGAGCAGTACTTC	CASIVDRYLSYEQYF
.	TRBV9	TRBJ1-2	.	TGTGCCAGCAGCGTAGACGGGAGTTATACCTTC	CASSVDGSYTF
.	TRBV5-4	TRBJ2-3	TRBD2	TGTGCCAGCAGTTTTAGACTAGCGGGCCCCACAGATACGCAGTATTTT	CASSFRLAGPTDTQYF
few	TRBV6-6	TRBJ1-5	TRBD1	TGTGCCAGCAGTTACGGACAGGGCAATCAGCCCCAGCATTTT	CASSYGQGNQPQHF
.	TRBV28	TRBJ1-1	.	TGTGCCAGCAGTTTAATAGTAACGAACACTGAAGCTTTCTTT	CASSLIVTNTEAFF
.	TRBV18	TRBJ2-7	.	TGTGCCAGCTCCCGGGAAGCAGACGAGCAGTACTTC	CASSREADEQYF
.	TRBV4-3	TRBJ1-2	.	TGCGCCAGCAGCCAAGAATGGCAGGGTGGCTACACCTTC	CASSQEWQGGYTF
.	TRBV6-5	TRBJ2-7	.	TGTGCCAGCAGTTACATGGGTATTCTAGGAGAGCAGTACTTC	CASSYMGILGEQYF
.	TRBV7-2	TRBJ2-7	TRBD2	TGTGCCAGCAGCCCGTGGGGAAGCGGGGGGCCTTCCTACGAGCAGTACTTC	CASSPWGSGGPSYEQYF
once	TRBV18	TRBJ2-7	.	TGTGCCAGCTCACCACGCCAGGAAAGCTCCTACGAGCAGTACTTC	CASSPRQESSYEQYF
.	TRBV7-2	TRBJ2-1	TRBD1	TGTGCCAGCAGCTGGGGGACAGGGGCCAATGAGCAGTTCTTC	CASSWGTGANEQFF
.	TRBV7-9	TRBJ2-6	.	TGTGCCAGCAGCTTATTCATTTCCTCTGGGGCCAACGTCCTGACTTTC	CASSLFISSGANVLTF
.	TRBV27	TRBJ1-5	.	TGTGCCAGCAGGCGACAGGCTGGAGGCAATCAGCCCCAGCATTTT	CASRRQAGGNQPQHF
.	TRBV6-5	TRBJ2-7	TRBD1	TGTGCCAGCAGTTATCAGGGGGCCGGCGAGCAGTACTTC	CASSYQGAGEQYF
.	TRBV19	TRBJ1-4	TRBD1	TGTGCCAGTAGTTCGACAGGGTTTAATGAAAAACTGTTTTTT	CASSSTGFNEKLFF
.	TRBV20-1	TRBJ2-5	TRBD2	TGCAGTGCTAGTGAGGGACTAGGGGGAGAGACCCAGTACTTC	CSASEGLGGETQYF